This T cell receptor beta chain was recovered during a study of blood T cells in healthy people across ages. V was pared by 5 bases and J by 2 bases, with 18 bases between. The germline CDR1 and CDR2 sequences are SEHNR and FQNEAQ (reference sequence). The CDR3 spans 16 residues. On this clonotype itself: Its matching antigen is unknown.

Collection of around 10 milliliters of peripheral blood was performed for each donor. Findings and caveats of the study: Estimates based on one million T cells were treated as lower bounds.

Primed by a sample-barcoded 5' primer and a J-beta primer mix, a second PCR proceeded for about 6 to 12 cycles. Using its own MiXCR run on the 5' RACE reads, TCRdb lists one record per CDR3 protein. This table holds 1.4 million to 1.5 million distinct CDR3 sequences, approximately 38% found once. The sequence derives from a woman aged 18-35 years in good health. The sample taken for sequencing was blood. The rearrangement joins TRBV7-9 to TRBJ1-2; D not resolved. The CDR3 DNA is TGTGCCAGCAGCCCCTCCACCCGGGCCGTAAACTATGGCTACACCTTC. Protein product: CASSPSTRAVNYGYTF.